A selection of T cell receptor beta chains follows, all from one sample in a study of T cell changes during pregnancy in multiple sclerosis. The assay was immunoSEQ multiplex PCR, and TCRdb's table has in-frame clones only and misses some. Found here are some 44,000 clones, 90% of them singletons; the top ten hold 0.7%. The source was CD4+ T cells from peripheral blood mononuclear cells, collected before pregnancy. The receptor set was obtained from a female donor with multiple sclerosis, enrolled in a pregnancy study. Each CDR3 is given with its conserved first and last residue. A D gene is named only where the DNA matches it firmly. The size entry is marked missing in some rows and otherwise reads once, few, many or a size class.

len: 17
d_gene: TRBD2
abundance: NA
j_gene: TRBJ2-1
v_gene: TRBV28
CDR3nt: TGTGCCAGCAGCCTCCCCTCTAGCGGGATTCCCTACAATGAGCAGTTCTTC
CDR3aa: CASSLPSSGIPYNEQFF

len: 13
d_gene: NA
abundance: NA
j_gene: TRBJ2-3
v_gene: TRBV5-1
CDR3nt: TGCGCCAGCAGCTTACAGCCCGCAGATACGCAGTATTTT
CDR3aa: CASSLQPADTQYF

len: 17
d_gene: TRBD1
abundance: NA
j_gene: TRBJ2-1
v_gene: TRBV5-1
CDR3nt: TGCGCCAGCAGCTTTAACTCCGGGACAGGCTCCTACAATGAGCAGTTCTTC
CDR3aa: CASSFNSGTGSYNEQFF

len: 15
d_gene: NA
abundance: few
j_gene: TRBJ2-5
v_gene: TRBV5-5
CDR3nt: TGTGCCAGCAGCCCGGGTCACGGGAACCAAGAGACCCAGTACTTC
CDR3aa: CASSPGHGNQETQYF

len: 12
d_gene: NA
abundance: NA
j_gene: TRBJ2-1
v_gene: TRBV11-3
CDR3nt: TGTGCCAGCAGCTTAAGGGGGGGGACTGCGTTCTTC
CDR3aa: CASSLRGGTAFF

len: 15
d_gene: NA
abundance: NA
j_gene: TRBJ2-5
v_gene: TRBV5-1
CDR3nt: TGCGCCAGCAGCTTGGCGGGGTTCGGTGCAGAGACCCAGTACTTC
CDR3aa: CASSLAGFGAETQYF

len: 12
d_gene: NA
abundance: NA
j_gene: TRBJ2-3
v_gene: TRBV7-3
CDR3nt: TGTGCCAGCAGCCAGCTAACGGGTACGCAGTATTTT
CDR3aa: CASSQLTGTQYF

len: 13
d_gene: TRBD2
abundance: NA
j_gene: TRBJ2-1
v_gene: TRBV4-2
CDR3nt: TGTGCCAGCAGCCCCCAAAAGGGCGGGGGGCAGTTCTTC
CDR3aa: CASSPQKGGGQFF

len: 19
d_gene: TRBD2
abundance: NA
j_gene: TRBJ2-5
v_gene: TRBV9
CDR3nt: TGTGCCAGCAGCGCCGGGACTAGCGGGGGATTAGGCAAAAAAGAGACCCAGTACTTC
CDR3aa: CASSAGTSGGLGKKETQYF

len: 19
d_gene: TRBD2
abundance: NA
j_gene: TRBJ2-3
v_gene: TRBV29-1
CDR3nt: TGCAGCGTTGAAAAGTGGGCGGGGATGTCGGGAGGGTACACAGATACGCAGTATTTT
CDR3aa: CSVEKWAGMSGGYTDTQYF

len: 14
d_gene: TRBD1
abundance: NA
j_gene: TRBJ2-5
v_gene: TRBV7-7
CDR3nt: TGTGCCAGCAGCTTAGAGACAGGGGTTGAGACCCAGTACTTC
CDR3aa: CASSLETGVETQYF

len: 13
d_gene: NA
abundance: NA
j_gene: TRBJ1-2
v_gene: TRBV25-1
CDR3nt: TGTGCCAGCAGTGATACGGTTAACTATGGCTACACCTTC
CDR3aa: CASSDTVNYGYTF

len: 15
d_gene: NA
abundance: NA
j_gene: TRBJ1-6
v_gene: TRBV5-1
CDR3nt: TGCGCCAGCAGCTTGGCGGGAAAGGATAATTCACCCCTCCACTTT
CDR3aa: CASSLAGKDNSPLHF